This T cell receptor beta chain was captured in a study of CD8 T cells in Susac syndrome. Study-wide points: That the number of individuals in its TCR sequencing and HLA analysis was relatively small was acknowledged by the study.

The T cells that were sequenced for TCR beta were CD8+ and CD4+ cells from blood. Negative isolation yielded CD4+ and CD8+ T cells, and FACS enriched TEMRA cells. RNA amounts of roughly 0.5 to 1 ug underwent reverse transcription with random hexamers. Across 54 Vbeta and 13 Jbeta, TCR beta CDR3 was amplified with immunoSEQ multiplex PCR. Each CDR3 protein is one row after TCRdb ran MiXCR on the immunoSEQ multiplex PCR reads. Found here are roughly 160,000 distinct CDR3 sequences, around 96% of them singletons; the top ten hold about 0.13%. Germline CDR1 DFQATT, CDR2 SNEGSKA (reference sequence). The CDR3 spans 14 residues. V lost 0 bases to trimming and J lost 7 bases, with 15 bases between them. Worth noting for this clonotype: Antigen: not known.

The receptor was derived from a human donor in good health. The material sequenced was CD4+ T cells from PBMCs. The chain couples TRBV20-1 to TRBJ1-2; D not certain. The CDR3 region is CSARDPWGGGGYTF. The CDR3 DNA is TGCAGTGCTAGAGACCCTTGGGGAGGAGGTGGCTACACCTTC.